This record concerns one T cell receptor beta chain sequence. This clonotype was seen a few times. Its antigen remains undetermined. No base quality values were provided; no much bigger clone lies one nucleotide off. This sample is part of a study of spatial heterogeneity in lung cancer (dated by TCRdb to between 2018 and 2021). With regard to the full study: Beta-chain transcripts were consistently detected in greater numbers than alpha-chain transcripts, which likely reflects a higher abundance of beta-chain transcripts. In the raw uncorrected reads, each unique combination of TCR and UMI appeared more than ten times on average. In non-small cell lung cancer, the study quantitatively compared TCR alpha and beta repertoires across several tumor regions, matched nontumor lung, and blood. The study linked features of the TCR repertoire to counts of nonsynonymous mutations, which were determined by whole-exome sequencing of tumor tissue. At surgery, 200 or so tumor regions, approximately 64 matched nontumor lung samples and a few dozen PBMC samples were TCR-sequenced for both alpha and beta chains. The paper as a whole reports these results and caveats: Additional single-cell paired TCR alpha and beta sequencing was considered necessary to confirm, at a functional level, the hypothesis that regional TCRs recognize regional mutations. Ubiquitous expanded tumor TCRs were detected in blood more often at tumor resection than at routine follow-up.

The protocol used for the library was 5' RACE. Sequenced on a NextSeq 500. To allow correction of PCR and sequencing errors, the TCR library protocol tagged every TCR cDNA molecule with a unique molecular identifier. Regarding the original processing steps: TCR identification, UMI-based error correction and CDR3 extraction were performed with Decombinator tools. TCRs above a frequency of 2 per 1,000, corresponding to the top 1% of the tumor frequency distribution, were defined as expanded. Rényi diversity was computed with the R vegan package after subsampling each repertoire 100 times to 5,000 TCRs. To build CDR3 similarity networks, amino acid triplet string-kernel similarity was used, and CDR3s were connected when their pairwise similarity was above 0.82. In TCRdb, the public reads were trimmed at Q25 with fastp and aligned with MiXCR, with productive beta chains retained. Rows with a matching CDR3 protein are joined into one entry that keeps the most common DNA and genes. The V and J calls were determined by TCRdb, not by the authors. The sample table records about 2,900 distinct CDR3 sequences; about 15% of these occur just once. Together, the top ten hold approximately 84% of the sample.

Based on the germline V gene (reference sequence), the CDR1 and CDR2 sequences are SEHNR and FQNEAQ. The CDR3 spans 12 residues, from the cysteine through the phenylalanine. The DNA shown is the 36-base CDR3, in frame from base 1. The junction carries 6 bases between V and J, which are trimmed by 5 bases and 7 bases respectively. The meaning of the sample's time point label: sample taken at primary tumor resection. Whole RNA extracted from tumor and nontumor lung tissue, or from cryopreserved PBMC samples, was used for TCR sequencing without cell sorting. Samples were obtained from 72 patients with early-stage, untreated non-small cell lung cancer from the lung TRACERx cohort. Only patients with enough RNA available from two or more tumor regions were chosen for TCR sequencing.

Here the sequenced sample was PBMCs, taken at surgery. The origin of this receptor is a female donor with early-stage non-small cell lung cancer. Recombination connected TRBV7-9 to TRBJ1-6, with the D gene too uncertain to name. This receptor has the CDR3 CASSEENSPLHF. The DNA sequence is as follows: TGTGCCAGCAGCGAGGAGAATTCACCCCTCCACTTT.